The clone carrying this TCR beta chain was picked up a small number of times. Its matching antigen is unknown. The data originate from a study of post-analysis software for immune sequencing data. Germline V gene lookup returns CDR1 SGHRS and CDR2 YFSETQ. The germline V and J ends were trimmed by 3 bases and 11 bases, with 26 bases remaining between them. The CDR3 runs to 16 residues. Unique molecular identifiers were carried by the TCR beta cDNA libraries. A population of about 0.9 to 10 million T cells gave rise to 450,000 to 500,000 cDNA molecules. TCRdb independently ran MiXCR on the PCR reads; one entry per CDR3 protein. The sample has some 690,000 distinct CDR3 sequences, 25% to 30% seen once. Regarding the study as a whole: When patients were compared with controls, about five TRBV segments were more frequent, TRBV5-6, TRBV5-1 and TRBV20-1 among them.

The receptor was derived from a girl aged 5-17 years with multiple sclerosis. What was sequenced was blood. The chain joins TRBV5-1 to TRBJ2-5; perhaps TRBD2 as D (6 bases). CDR3 sequence: CASSSYTSRSYNEQYF. The DNA of the CDR3 is TGCGCCAGCAGCTCATATACTAGCAGATCCTACAATGAGCAGTACTTC.